This is a list of T cell receptor beta chains from one sample in a study of T cells in tumors and immune-related adverse events. The data were produced by immunoSEQ multiplex PCR, yet TCRdb's version contains in-frame clones alone and is incomplete. The sample records 2,000 to 2,500 clones, about 80% being singletons. The specimen was tumor tissue, collected from a patient treated with anti-PD-1 therapy. These receptors were obtained from a female donor with metastatic renal cell carcinoma. Both conserved end residues are part of each CDR3. The order of the fields is CDR3 DNA, CDR3 protein, D gene, clone size, V gene, J gene. The D gene is left open where the match is weak. Some rows have no size entry. The others give once, few or many, or a class for an expanded clone.

CDR3 DNA: TGCGCCAGCAGCGAAGCGAAGGGGCAACGGGCCAAAAACATTCAGTACTTC
CDR3 protein: CASSEAKGQRAKNIQYF
D gene: -
clone size: few
V gene: TRBV4-1
J gene: TRBJ2-4

CDR3 DNA: TGTGCCAGCCGTTCTAGACCGAACACCGGGGAGCTGTTTTTT
CDR3 protein: CASRSRPNTGELFF
D gene: -
clone size: few
V gene: TRBV2
J gene: TRBJ2-2

CDR3 DNA: TGTGCCAGTAAGCCGGGGGTGGCAGGGGCGGGAGATACGCAGTATTTT
CDR3 protein: CASKPGVAGAGDTQYF
D gene: -
clone size: -
V gene: TRBV19
J gene: TRBJ2-3

CDR3 DNA: TGTGCCAGCAGCTCGAGCGGCCAACAGCTCTATGGCTACACCTTC
CDR3 protein: CASSSSGQQLYGYTF
D gene: -
clone size: -
V gene: TRBV7-8
J gene: TRBJ1-2

CDR3 DNA: TGTGCCAGTAGCCGGAATAGGGGGGTGGTGGGCAATCAGCCCCAGCATTTT
CDR3 protein: CASSRNRGVVGNQPQHF
D gene: -
clone size: few
V gene: TRBV19
J gene: TRBJ1-5

CDR3 DNA: TGTGCCAGCAGCTTGGATAGGGCCCCCAGCACAGATACGCAGTATTTT
CDR3 protein: CASSLDRAPSTDTQYF
D gene: -
clone size: -
V gene: TRBV5-4
J gene: TRBJ2-3

CDR3 DNA: TGCGCCAGCAGCTTCGGGGGAACTGGAAACACCATATATTTT
CDR3 protein: CASSFGGTGNTIYF
D gene: -
clone size: -
V gene: TRBV5-1
J gene: TRBJ1-3

CDR3 DNA: TGTGCCAGCAGCGCAATCGACAGGGACACTGAAGCTTTCTTT
CDR3 protein: CASSAIDRDTEAFF
D gene: TRBD1
clone size: -
V gene: TRBV11-2
J gene: TRBJ1-1

CDR3 DNA: TGTGCCAGCAGTTTATCAGGTCCCGATCAGCCCCAGCATTTT
CDR3 protein: CASSLSGPDQPQHF
D gene: -
clone size: -
V gene: TRBV27
J gene: TRBJ1-5

CDR3 DNA: TGTGCCAGCCCATCCGAGAGGGGACAGACATATGGCTACACCTTC
CDR3 protein: CASPSERGQTYGYTF
D gene: TRBD1
clone size: -
V gene: TRBV6-1
J gene: TRBJ1-2

CDR3 DNA: TGTGCCAGTAGTATCTGGGAGGGCGATCAGCCCCAGCATTTT
CDR3 protein: CASSIWEGDQPQHF
D gene: -
clone size: -
V gene: TRBV19
J gene: TRBJ1-5

CDR3 DNA: TGTGCCAGTAGACTAGGGACTAGCGGGAGGAACGAGCAGTACTTC
CDR3 protein: CASRLGTSGRNEQYF
D gene: TRBD2
clone size: -
V gene: TRBV19
J gene: TRBJ2-7

CDR3 DNA: TGCGCCAGCAGTGAGTCGGGAGGGCCGGGACTTCCATGGTTCTTC
CDR3 protein: CASSESGGPGLPWFF
D gene: TRBD2
clone size: -
V gene: TRBV10-1
J gene: TRBJ2-1

CDR3 DNA: TGTGCCAGCAGCCAGCGGAATACAGGGGACGGGGAGCTGTTTTTT
CDR3 protein: CASSQRNTGDGELFF
D gene: TRBD1
clone size: -
V gene: TRBV4-2
J gene: TRBJ2-2

CDR3 DNA: TGTGCCAGCAGTTTGACAGAAACCTCCTACGAGCAGTACTTC
CDR3 protein: CASSLTETSYEQYF
D gene: -
clone size: once
V gene: TRBV28
J gene: TRBJ2-7

CDR3 DNA: TGTGCCAGCAGCTTATTGTCGGGAGGTAAGGATGAGCAGTTCTTC
CDR3 protein: CASSLLSGGKDEQFF
D gene: TRBD2
clone size: large
V gene: TRBV7-9
J gene: TRBJ2-1

CDR3 DNA: TGTGCCAGCAGACGAGCGGGGGGGATATCAGATACGCAGTATTTT
CDR3 protein: CASRRAGGISDTQYF
D gene: TRBD2
clone size: -
V gene: TRBV6-6
J gene: TRBJ2-3

CDR3 DNA: TGTGCCAGCAGCTTAGGAACTGAAGCTTTCTTT
CDR3 protein: CASSLGTEAFF
D gene: -
clone size: -
V gene: TRBV13
J gene: TRBJ1-1

CDR3 DNA: TGTGCCAGCCTCCGGGACACCTACGAGCAGTACTTC
CDR3 protein: CASLRDTYEQYF
D gene: -
clone size: once
V gene: TRBV6-1
J gene: TRBJ2-7

CDR3 DNA: TGTGCCAGTAGTATAGCAGCCGGTGGTGGAAACACCATATATTTT
CDR3 protein: CASSIAAGGGNTIYF
D gene: -
clone size: -
V gene: TRBV19
J gene: TRBJ1-3

CDR3 DNA: TGCGCCAGCAGCCAGGGGACAGGCTACTACGAGCAGTACTTC
CDR3 protein: CASSQGTGYYEQYF
D gene: TRBD1
clone size: -
V gene: TRBV4-1
J gene: TRBJ2-7

CDR3 DNA: TGTGCCAGCAGTGAAACGGGGGGGGTCTACAATGAGCAGTTCTTC
CDR3 protein: CASSETGGVYNEQFF
D gene: TRBD2
clone size: -
V gene: TRBV25-1
J gene: TRBJ2-1

CDR3 DNA: TGTGCCAGCAGTGACTTACTACGGGGCAGCAATCAGCCCCAGCATTTT
CDR3 protein: CASSDLLRGSNQPQHF
D gene: -
clone size: few
V gene: TRBV6-1
J gene: TRBJ1-5

CDR3 DNA: TGTGCCAGCAGTTCAGCCGGGACTAGCGGTTACGAGCAGTACTTC
CDR3 protein: CASSSAGTSGYEQYF
D gene: TRBD2
clone size: -
V gene: TRBV6-5
J gene: TRBJ2-7

CDR3 DNA: TGTGCCAGCTCACCGAAACTGCGATACGGATCGCACTCTGGGGCCAACGTCCTGACTTTC
CDR3 protein: CASSPKLRYGSHSGANVLTF
D gene: -
clone size: once
V gene: TRBV18
J gene: TRBJ2-6

CDR3 DNA: TGTGCCAGCAGTCTTGACTACTCCTACAATGAGCAGTTCTTC
CDR3 protein: CASSLDYSYNEQFF
D gene: -
clone size: -
V gene: TRBV6-1
J gene: TRBJ2-1

CDR3 DNA: TGTGCCAGCAGCTTAGCGGGGGGACAGAGGAACACTGAAGCTTTCTTT
CDR3 protein: CASSLAGGQRNTEAFF
D gene: TRBD1
clone size: few
V gene: TRBV7-9
J gene: TRBJ1-1

CDR3 DNA: TGTGCCAGTGCCGGGACAAGAGATCAGCCCCAGCATTTT
CDR3 protein: CASAGTRDQPQHF
D gene: -
clone size: once
V gene: TRBV19
J gene: TRBJ1-5

CDR3 DNA: TGTGCCAGCACCCCCGGAGGGGAAGGCTACACCTTC
CDR3 protein: CASTPGGEGYTF
D gene: -
clone size: -
V gene: TRBV6-6
J gene: TRBJ1-2

CDR3 DNA: TGTGCCAGCAGCTTAGAGGTGGGCTATGGCTACACCTTC
CDR3 protein: CASSLEVGYGYTF
D gene: -
clone size: -
V gene: TRBV7-9
J gene: TRBJ1-2

CDR3 DNA: TGTGCCAGCAGCTTGGGACCCCAAGGGGAGACCCAGTACTTC
CDR3 protein: CASSLGPQGETQYF
D gene: -
clone size: -
V gene: TRBV4-2
J gene: TRBJ2-5

CDR3 DNA: TGCGCCAGCAGTACTAGCGGGGGGGACTCCTACGAGCAGTACTTC
CDR3 protein: CASSTSGGDSYEQYF
D gene: TRBD2
clone size: -
V gene: TRBV10-2
J gene: TRBJ2-7

CDR3 DNA: TGTGCCAGCAGCCCAACGAACACCGGGGAGCTGTTTTTT
CDR3 protein: CASSPTNTGELFF
D gene: -
clone size: -
V gene: TRBV9
J gene: TRBJ2-2

CDR3 DNA: TGTGCCAGCAGCAAAAGTGGAAAGAACACTGAAGCTTTCTTT
CDR3 protein: CASSKSGKNTEAFF
D gene: -
clone size: once
V gene: TRBV7-2
J gene: TRBJ1-1

CDR3 DNA: TGTGCCAGCAGCTTAGGTTTCGGGGGGATACATGGCTACACCTTC
CDR3 protein: CASSLGFGGIHGYTF
D gene: -
clone size: -
V gene: TRBV7-6
J gene: TRBJ1-2

CDR3 DNA: TGTGCCAGCAGCGCCGCTCTAGCGGGAGTGGGTGAGCAGTACTTC
CDR3 protein: CASSAALAGVGEQYF
D gene: TRBD2
clone size: once
V gene: TRBV9
J gene: TRBJ2-7

CDR3 DNA: TGTGCCAGCAGTTCCCCCACAGATACGCAGTATTTT
CDR3 protein: CASSSPTDTQYF
D gene: -
clone size: -
V gene: TRBV6-1
J gene: TRBJ2-3

CDR3 DNA: TGTGCCAGTAGTACCACAGGGACCGGCTACACCTTC
CDR3 protein: CASSTTGTGYTF
D gene: -
clone size: once
V gene: TRBV19
J gene: TRBJ1-2

CDR3 DNA: TGTGCCAGCAGTCATAGGACAGCCAGCTCCTATAATTCACCCCTCCACTTT
CDR3 protein: CASSHRTASSYNSPLHF
D gene: -
clone size: -
V gene: TRBV27
J gene: TRBJ1-6

CDR3 DNA: TGTGCCAGCAGCGCCGGCGGGGGGCGTTACAACACTGAAGCTTTCTTT
CDR3 protein: CASSAGGGRYNTEAFF
D gene: -
clone size: -
V gene: TRBV5-5
J gene: TRBJ1-1

CDR3 DNA: TGTGCCAGCAGCTTAGGGGCGGGGCCAGGGGATACGCAGTATTTT
CDR3 protein: CASSLGAGPGDTQYF
D gene: -
clone size: -
V gene: TRBV11-2
J gene: TRBJ2-3